These 14 T cell receptor beta chains were all obtained from the same sample, sequenced in a study of regulatory T cells in long-lasting Graves disease. Time point defined: persistent/refractory GD, antithyroid drugs over 5 years with positive TRAb. TCR sequences were obtained from RNA taken from PBMCs. Sequencing libraries for TCR beta were prepared with iRepertoire HTBI primers and Arm-PCR of CDR3 regions. TCRdb fed the multiplex PCR reads into MiXCR, producing one record per CDR3 protein. The sample lists 400,000 to 500,000 distinct CDR3 sequences, under 25% occurring once. The specimen was peripheral blood mononuclear cells (PBMCs), collected when the disease was refractory, from a patient treated with antithyroid drugs. The source is a female donor with Graves disease.

The CDR3 DNA is TGCAGTGCTAGAAGGTTGGCGGAATCAATCTACGAGCAGTACTTC. Protein sequence: CSARRLAESIYEQYF. V and J are TRBV20-1 and TRBJ2-7; D is undetermined. The CDR3 is 15 amino acids. CDR1 is DFQATT and CDR2 is SNEGSKA in the germline V gene (reference sequence). The V gene lost 2 bases and the J gene lost 3 bases, with 17 bases spanning the gap.

This clonotype occurred a few times. The chain uses TRBV27 and TRBJ1-6; tentative D call: TRBD1 (6 bases). V dropped 5 bases and J dropped 2 bases, with 16 bases sitting between them. The CDR3 spans 17 residues. CDR1 and CDR2 from the germline V gene are MNHEY and SMNVEV (reference sequence). CDR3 in DNA: TGTGCCAGCAGTGCTACAGGGAGAGGCACCTATAATTCACCCCTCCACTTT. Protein: CASSATGRGTYNSPLHF.

This chain links TRBV9 with TRBJ2-3; perhaps D is TRBD1 or TRBD2 (6 bases each). CDR1 is SGDLS, CDR2 YYNGEE, per germline. The CDR3 is 15 residues long. Trimming took 0 bases from V and 4 from J, leaving 12 bases between them. The CDR3 sequence is CASSVDGGNPDTQYF. CDR3 DNA: TGTGCCAGCAGCGTAGACGGGGGCAACCCAGATACGCAGTATTTT.

Concerning this clonotype itself: This may arise from a read error, as a much more abundant clone is one base away. The genes are TRBV28 and TRBJ2-5; 8 bases match TRBD2. Trimming removed 6 bases from V and 0 bases from J; junction bases left unmatched: 0. This CDR3 contains 13 residues. Germline values: CDR1 MDHEN, CDR2 SYDVKM. The CDR3 nucleotides read TGTGCCAGCAGGACTAGCGACCAAGAGACCCAGTACTTC. Translation: CASRTSDQETQYF.

V gene TRBV29-1 combines with J gene TRBJ1-3; a possible D gene is TRBD1 (6 bases). This CDR3 comprises 14 residues. V lost 4 bases, J lost 4 bases, and 14 bases lay in between. Per the germline V gene, CDR1 is SQVTM and CDR2 is ANQGSEA. Written as DNA, the CDR3 is TGCAGCGTTGCTTGGGCGGGACACGGAAACACCATATATTTT. As protein: CSVAWAGHGNTIYF.

Turning to this clonotype: A single base is all that separates this from a far larger clone, so a read error is likely. The chain employs TRBV2 and TRBJ2-2, with D perhaps TRBD1 (6 bases). In germline, CDR1 is SNHLY, CDR2 FYNNEI. The CDR3 is 14 amino acids. For the CDR3, the DNA is TGTACCAGCAGCTTAGAAGGGGGCACCGGGGAGCTGTTTTTT. Amino acid sequence: CTSSLEGGTGELFF.

This clonotype occurred many times. This chain links TRBV28 with TRBJ1-1, with D possibly TRBD1 on 5 matching bases. The CDR3 has 15 residues. CDR1 and CDR2 (germline): MDHEN, SYDVKM. Between the trimmed V and J ends, which lost 3 bases and 5 bases, there was a span of 16 bases. CDR3 sequence reads: CASSLVRWDRTEAFF. The DNA for the CDR3 is TGTGCCAGCAGTTTGGTTCGGTGGGACCGGACTGAAGCTTTCTTT.

This clonotype was recorded at least ten times. The rearrangement links TRBV24-1 to TRBJ1-5, with 8 bases matching TRBD1. V shed 3 bases, J shed 6 bases, and the junction held 6 bases outside the gene matches. Germline V gene data show CDR1 as KGHDR and CDR2 as SFDVKD. The CDR3 is 15 amino acids. The CDR3, as DNA: TGTGCCACCAGTGATGTGACAGGGGAGGTTCAGCCCCAGCATTTT. Encoded protein: CATSDVTGEVQPQHF.

The chain recombines TRBV3-1 with TRBJ2-7; D possibly uses TRBD1 or TRBD2 (6 bases each). Germline V gene sequence: CDR1 LGHDT, CDR2 YNNKEL (reference sequence). V was clipped by 5 bases and J by 7 bases, with 18 bases between them. This CDR3 contains 14 residues. The chain's CDR3 is CASSGPGGLREQYF. The CDR3 bases are TGTGCCAGCAGCGGTCCCGGGGGCCTTAGGGAGCAGTACTTC.

This chain uses TRBV20-1 with TRBJ2-7; D not certain. Trimming removed 6 bases from V and 9 bases from J, with 15 bases in between. The CDR3 consists of 11 residues. CDR1 and CDR2 from the germline V gene are DFQATT and SNEGSKA (reference sequence). The CDR3 region has the DNA TGCAGTGCGAGGAAACTGAACGGGCAGTACTTC. Its protein is CSARKLNGQYF.

Many counts were recorded for this clonotype. The genes are TRBV20-1 and TRBJ2-5, with 7 bases aligning to TRBD1. Germline V gene sequence: CDR1 DFQATT, CDR2 SNEGSKA (reference sequence). This CDR3 spans 13 amino acids. Unmatched junction bases numbered 5, after V lost 3 bases and J lost 4 bases. The CDR3 protein is CSASDRVGETQYF. CDR3 nucleotide sequence: TGCAGTGCTAGTGACAGGGTGGGAGAGACCCAGTACTTC.

This clonotype was detected many times. The chain links TRBV28 to TRBJ2-5; TRBD2 agrees at 7 bases. This CDR3 comprises 12 residues. Germline V gives CDR1 MDHEN, CDR2 SYDVKM. The V and J ends lost 5 bases and 13 bases, in that order; junction bases with no gene match: 10. DNA of the CDR3: TGTGCCAGCAGTGGCGGGGGTAGGCCCGCGTACTTC. Translation: CASSGGGRPAYF.

V is TRBV29-1 and J is TRBJ2-7; TRBD2 aligns across 7 bases. The CDR3 has 14 residues. Germline CDR1 and CDR2: SQVTM and ANQGSEA. Trimming took 6 bases from V and 7 from J; bases not matched to a gene: 15. The CDR3: CSVDGGEGHGEQYF. The CDR3 coding sequence is TGCAGCGTCGATGGGGGGGAGGGCCACGGGGAGCAGTACTTC.

This clonotype was counted ten times or more. The J gene is TRBJ2-7, the V gene TRBV20-1; D not certain. This CDR3 region has 10 residues. Germline V lookup: CDR1 DFQATT, CDR2 SNEGSKA (reference sequence). The ends were cut back, 5 bases at V and 5 bases at J, with 7 bases in the middle. The CDR3 is CSAPLNEQYF. CDR3 in DNA: TGCAGTGCTCCGCTGAACGAGCAGTACTTC.